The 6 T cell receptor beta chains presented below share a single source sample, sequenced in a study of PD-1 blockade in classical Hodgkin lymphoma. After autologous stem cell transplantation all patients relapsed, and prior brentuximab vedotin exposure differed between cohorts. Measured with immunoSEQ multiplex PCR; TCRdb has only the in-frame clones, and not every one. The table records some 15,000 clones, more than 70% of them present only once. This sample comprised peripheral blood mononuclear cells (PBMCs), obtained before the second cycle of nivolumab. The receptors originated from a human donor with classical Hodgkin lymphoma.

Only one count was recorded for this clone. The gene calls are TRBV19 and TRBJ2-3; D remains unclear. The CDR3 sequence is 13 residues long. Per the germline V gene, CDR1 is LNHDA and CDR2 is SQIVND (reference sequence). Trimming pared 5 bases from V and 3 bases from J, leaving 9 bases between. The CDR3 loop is CASSWGETDTQYF. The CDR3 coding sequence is TGTGCCAGTAGTTGGGGTGAAACAGATACGCAGTATTTT.

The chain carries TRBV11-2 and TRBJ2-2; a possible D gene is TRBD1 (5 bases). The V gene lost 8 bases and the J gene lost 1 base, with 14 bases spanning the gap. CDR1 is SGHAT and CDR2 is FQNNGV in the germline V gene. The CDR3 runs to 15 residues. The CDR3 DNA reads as TGTGCCAGCCACTCAGCAGGGATGAACACCGGGGAGCTGTTTTTT. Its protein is CASHSAGMNTGELFF.

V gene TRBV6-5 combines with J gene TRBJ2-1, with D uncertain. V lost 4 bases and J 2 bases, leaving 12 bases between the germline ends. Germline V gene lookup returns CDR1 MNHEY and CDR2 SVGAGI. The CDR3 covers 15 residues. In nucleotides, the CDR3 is TGTGCCAGCAGTTTTGAGGTTGTTGCCTACAATGAGCAGTTCTTC. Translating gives CASSFEVVAYNEQFF.

As DNA, the CDR3 is TGTGCCAGCAGCTTACAAACAGGGTTAAATCAGCCCCAGCATTTT. It is translated as CASSLQTGLNQPQHF. The chain is built from TRBV7-6 and TRBJ1-5, with TRBD1 as a possible D gene (6 bases). Germline loops: CDR1 SGHVS, CDR2 FNYEAQ. Between the trimmed V and J ends, which lost 2 bases and 4 bases, there was a span of 12 bases. This CDR3 has 15 residues.

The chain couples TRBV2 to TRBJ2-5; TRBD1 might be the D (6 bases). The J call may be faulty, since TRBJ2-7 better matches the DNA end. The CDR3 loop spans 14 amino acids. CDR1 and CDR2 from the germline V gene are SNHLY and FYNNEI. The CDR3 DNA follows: TGTGCCAGCAGGGTACAACAGGGCCCCTACGAGCAGTACTTC. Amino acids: CASRVQQGPYEQYF.

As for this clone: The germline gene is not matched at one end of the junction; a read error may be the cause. The CDR3 nucleotides read TGTGCCATCAGTGAGGGGCAGGGGCTAGATTCAGCCCTCCACTTT. Encoded protein: CAISEGQGLDSALHF. The rearrangement links TRBV10-3 to TRBJ1-6, with a tentative D call TRBD1 (6 bases). The germline gives CDR1 ENHRY, CDR2 SYGVKD. The CDR3 consists of 15 residues.